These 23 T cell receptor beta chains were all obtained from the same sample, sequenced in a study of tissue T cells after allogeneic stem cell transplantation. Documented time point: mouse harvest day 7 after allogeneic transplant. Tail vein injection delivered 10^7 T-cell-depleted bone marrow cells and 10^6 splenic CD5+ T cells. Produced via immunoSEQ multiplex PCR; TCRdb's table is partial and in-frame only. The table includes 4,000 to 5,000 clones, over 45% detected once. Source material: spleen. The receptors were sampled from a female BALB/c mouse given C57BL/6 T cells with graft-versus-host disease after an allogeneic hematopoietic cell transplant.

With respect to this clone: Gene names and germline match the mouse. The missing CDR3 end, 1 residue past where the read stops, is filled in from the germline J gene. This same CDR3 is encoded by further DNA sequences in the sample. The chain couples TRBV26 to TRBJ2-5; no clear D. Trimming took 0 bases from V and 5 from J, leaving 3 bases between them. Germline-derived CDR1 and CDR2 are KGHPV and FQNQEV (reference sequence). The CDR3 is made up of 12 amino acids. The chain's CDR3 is CASSLSRDTQYF. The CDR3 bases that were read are TGTGCCAGCAGTCTGTCCCGAGACACCCAGTAC.

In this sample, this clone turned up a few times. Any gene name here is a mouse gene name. CDR3 DNA, as far as it was read: TGTGCCAGCAGTCCCGGGACTGGGGATTATGAACAGTAC. It codes for CASSPGTGDYEQY. In full, the CDR3 is CASSPGTGDYEQYF. This sequence joins TRBV13-3 and TRBJ2-7; TRBD2 matches at 10 bases. The read falls 1 residue short of the CDR3 end, and the missing part is taken from the germline J gene. Germline lookup yields CDR1 NNHDY and CDR2 SYVADS. The V gene end was trimmed by 4 bases and the J gene end by 4 bases; junction bases not matched to a gene: 5. The CDR3 totals 14 residues.

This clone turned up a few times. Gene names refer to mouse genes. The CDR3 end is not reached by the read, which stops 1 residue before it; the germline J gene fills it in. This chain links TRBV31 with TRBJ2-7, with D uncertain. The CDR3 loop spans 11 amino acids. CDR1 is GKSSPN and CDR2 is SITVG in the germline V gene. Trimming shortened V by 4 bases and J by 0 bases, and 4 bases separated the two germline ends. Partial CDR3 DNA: TGTGCCTGGACAGTCTCCTATGAACAGTAC. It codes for CAWTVSYEQY. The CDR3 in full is CAWTVSYEQYF.

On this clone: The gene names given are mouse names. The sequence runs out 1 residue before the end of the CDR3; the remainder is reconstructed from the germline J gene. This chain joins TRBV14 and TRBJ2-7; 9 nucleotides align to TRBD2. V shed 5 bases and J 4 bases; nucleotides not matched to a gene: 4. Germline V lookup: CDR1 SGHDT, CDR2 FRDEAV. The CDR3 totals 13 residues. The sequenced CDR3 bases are TGTGCCAGCAGATCTGGGGGGGGGTATGAACAGTAC. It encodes CASRSGGGYEQY. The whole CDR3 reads CASRSGGGYEQYF.

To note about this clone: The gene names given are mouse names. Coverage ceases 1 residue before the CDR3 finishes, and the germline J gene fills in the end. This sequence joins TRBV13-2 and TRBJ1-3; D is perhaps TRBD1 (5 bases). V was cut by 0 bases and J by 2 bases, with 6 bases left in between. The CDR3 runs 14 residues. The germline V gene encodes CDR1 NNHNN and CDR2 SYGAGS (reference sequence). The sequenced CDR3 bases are TGTGCCAGCGGTGATGGAGGGGCTGGAAATACGCTCTAT. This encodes CASGDGGAGNTLY. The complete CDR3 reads CASGDGGAGNTLYF.

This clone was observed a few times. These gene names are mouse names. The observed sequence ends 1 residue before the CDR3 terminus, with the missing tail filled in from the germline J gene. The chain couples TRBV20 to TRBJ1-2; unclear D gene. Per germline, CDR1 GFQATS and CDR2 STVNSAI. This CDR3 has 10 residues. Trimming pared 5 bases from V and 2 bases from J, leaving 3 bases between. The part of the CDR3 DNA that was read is TGTGGTGCTGACAACTCCGACTACACC. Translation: CGADNSDYT. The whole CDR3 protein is CGADNSDYTF.

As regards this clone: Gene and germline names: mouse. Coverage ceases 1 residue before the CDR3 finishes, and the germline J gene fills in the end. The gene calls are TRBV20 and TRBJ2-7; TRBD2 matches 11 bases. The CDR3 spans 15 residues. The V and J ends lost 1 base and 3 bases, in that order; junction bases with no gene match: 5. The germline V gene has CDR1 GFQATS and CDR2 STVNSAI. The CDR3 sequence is CGARAGLGGIYEQYF. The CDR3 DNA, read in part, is TGTGGTGCTAGGGCCGGACTGGGGGGTATCTATGAACAGTAC. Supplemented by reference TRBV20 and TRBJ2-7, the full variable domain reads GALVYQYPRRTICKSGTSMRMECQAVGFQATSVAWYRQSPQKTFELIALSTVNSAIKYEQNFTQEKFPISHPNLSFSSMTVLNAYLEDRGLYLCGARAGLGGIYEQYFGPGTRLTVL.

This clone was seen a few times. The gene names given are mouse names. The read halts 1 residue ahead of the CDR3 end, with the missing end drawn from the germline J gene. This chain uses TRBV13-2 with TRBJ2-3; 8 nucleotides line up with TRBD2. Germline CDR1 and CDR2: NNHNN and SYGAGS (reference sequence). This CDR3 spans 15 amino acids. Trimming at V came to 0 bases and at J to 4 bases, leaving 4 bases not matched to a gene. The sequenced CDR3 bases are TGTGCCAGCGGTGATGGTGGGGGGGGCCCAGAAACGCTGTAT. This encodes CASGDGGGGPETLY. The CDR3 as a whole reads CASGDGGGGPETLYF.

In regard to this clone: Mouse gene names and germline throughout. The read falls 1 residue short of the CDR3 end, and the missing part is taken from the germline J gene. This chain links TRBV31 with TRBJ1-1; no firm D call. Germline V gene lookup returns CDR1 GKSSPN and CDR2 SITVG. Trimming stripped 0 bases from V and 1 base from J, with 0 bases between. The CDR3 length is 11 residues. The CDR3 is CAWSLNTEVFF. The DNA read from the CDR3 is TGTGCCTGGAGTCTAAACACAGAAGTCTTC.

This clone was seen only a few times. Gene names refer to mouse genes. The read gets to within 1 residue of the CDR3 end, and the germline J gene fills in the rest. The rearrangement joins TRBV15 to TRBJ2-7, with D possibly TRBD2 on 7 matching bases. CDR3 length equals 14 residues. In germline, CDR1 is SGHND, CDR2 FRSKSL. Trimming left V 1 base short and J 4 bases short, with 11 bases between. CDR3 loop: CASSLEGGVYEQYF. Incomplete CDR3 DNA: TGTGCCAGCAGTTTAGAGGGGGGGGTTTATGAACAGTAC. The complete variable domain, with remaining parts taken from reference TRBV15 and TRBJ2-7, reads DAGVTQTPRHEVAEKGQTIILKCEPVSGHNDLFWYRQTKIQGLELLSYFRSKSLMEDGGAFKDRFKAEMLNSSFSTLKIQPTEPKDSAVYLCASSLEGGVYEQYFGPGTRLTVL.

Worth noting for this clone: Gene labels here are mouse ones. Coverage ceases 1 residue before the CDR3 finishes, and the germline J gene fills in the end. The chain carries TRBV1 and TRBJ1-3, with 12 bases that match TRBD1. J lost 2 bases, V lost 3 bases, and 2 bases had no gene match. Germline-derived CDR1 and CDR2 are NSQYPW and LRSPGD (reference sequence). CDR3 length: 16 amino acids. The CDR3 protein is CTCSARDRGPGNTLYF. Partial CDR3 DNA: TGCACCTGCAGTGCCCGGGACAGGGGGCCTGGAAATACGCTCTAT.

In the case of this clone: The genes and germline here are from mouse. Incomplete CDR3 DNA: TGTGCCAGCAGTTGGGGACAGGGGGCCAATTCGCCCCTCTAC. Its protein is CASSWGQGANSPLY. The CDR3 reads in full as CASSWGQGANSPLYF. The chain combines TRBV19 with TRBJ1-6; 12 bases are a match to TRBD1. The read terminates 1 residue before the CDR3 end, so the remaining end is supplied by the germline J gene. TRBJ1-6 is an open reading frame, and its role is uncertain. This CDR3 contains 15 residues. With V trimmed by 4 bases and J by 7 bases, 3 bases remained unmatched. The germline CDR1 and CDR2 sequences are FNHDT and SITEND (reference sequence).

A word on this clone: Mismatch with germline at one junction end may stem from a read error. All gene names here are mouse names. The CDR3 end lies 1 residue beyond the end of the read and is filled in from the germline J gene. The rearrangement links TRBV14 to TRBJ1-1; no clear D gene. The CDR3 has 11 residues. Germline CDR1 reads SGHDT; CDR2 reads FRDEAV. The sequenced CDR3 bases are TGTGCCAGCAGTTTAAACAAAGAAGTCTTC. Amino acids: CASSLNKEVF. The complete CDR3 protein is CASSLNKEVFF.

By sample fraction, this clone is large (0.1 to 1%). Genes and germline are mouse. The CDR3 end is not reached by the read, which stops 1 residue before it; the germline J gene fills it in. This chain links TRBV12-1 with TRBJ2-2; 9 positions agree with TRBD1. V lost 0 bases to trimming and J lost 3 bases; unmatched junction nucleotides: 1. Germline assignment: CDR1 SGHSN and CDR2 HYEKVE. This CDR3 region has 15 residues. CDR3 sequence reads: CASSLGDRDTGQLYF. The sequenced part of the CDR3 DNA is TGTGCCAGCTCTCTCGGGGACAGGGACACCGGGCAGCTCTAC.

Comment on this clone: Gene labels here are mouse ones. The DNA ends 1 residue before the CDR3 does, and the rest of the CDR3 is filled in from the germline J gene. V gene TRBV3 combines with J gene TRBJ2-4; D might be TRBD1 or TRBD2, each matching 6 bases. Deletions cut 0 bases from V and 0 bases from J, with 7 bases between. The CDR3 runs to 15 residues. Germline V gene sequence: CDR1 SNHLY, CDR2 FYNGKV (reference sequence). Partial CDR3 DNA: TGTGCCAGCAGCTTAGCAGGGGGGAGTCAAAACACCTTGTAC. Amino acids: CASSLAGGSQNTLY. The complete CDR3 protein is CASSLAGGSQNTLYF.

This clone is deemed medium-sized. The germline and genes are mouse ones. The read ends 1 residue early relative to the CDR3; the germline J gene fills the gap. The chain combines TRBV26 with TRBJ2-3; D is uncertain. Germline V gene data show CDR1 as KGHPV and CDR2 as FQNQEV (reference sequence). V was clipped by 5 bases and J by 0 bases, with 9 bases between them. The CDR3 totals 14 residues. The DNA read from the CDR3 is TGTGCCAGCAGTTCCGGGAGTAGTGCAGAAACGCTGTAT. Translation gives CASSSGSSAETLY. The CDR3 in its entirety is CASSSGSSAETLYF. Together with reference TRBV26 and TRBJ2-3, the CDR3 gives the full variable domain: NSKVIQTPRYLVKGQGQKAKMRCIPEKGHPVVFWYQQNKNNEFKFLINFQNQEVLQQIDMTEKRFSAECPSNSPCSLEIQSSEAGDSALYLCASSSGSSAETLYFGSGTRLTVL.

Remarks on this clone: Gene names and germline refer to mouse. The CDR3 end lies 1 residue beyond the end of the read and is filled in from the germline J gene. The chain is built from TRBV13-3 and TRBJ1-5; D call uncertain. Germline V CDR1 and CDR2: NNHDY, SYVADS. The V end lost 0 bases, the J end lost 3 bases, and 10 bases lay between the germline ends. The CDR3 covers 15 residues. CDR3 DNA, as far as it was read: TGTGCCAGCAGTGATGCTCGGGAGGGCAACCAGGCTCCGCTT. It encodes CASSDAREGNQAPL. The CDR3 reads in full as CASSDAREGNQAPLF.

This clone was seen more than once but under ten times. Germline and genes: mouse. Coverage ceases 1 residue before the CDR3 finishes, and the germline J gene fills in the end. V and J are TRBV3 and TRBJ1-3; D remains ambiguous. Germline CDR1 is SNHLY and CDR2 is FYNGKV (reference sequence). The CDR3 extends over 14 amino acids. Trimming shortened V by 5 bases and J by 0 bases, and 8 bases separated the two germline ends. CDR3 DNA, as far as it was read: TGTGCCAGCAGCGCTCAGAATTCTGGAAATACGCTCTAT. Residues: CASSAQNSGNTLY. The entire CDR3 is CASSAQNSGNTLYF.

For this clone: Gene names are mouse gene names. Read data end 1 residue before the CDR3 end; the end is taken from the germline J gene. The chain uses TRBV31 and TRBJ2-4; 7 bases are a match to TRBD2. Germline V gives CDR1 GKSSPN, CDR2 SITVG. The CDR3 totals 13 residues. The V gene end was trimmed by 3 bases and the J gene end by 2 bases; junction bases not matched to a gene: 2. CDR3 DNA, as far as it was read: TGTGCCTGGAGGACTGGGTTTCAAAACACCTTGTAC. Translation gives CAWRTGFQNTLY. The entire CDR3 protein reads CAWRTGFQNTLYF.

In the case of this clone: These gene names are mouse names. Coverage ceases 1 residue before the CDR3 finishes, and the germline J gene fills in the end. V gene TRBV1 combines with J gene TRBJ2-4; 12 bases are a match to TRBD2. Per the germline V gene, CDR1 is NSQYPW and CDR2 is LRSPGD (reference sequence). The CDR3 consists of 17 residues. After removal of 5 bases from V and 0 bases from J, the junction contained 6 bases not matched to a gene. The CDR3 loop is CTCSPGTGGSSQNTLYF. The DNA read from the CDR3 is TGCACCTGCAGTCCCGGGACTGGGGGGTCTAGTCAAAACACCTTGTAC.

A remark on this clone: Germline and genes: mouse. The CDR3 protein is CAWKRDRGDNSPLYF. Partial CDR3 DNA: TGTGCCTGGAAGAGGGACAGGGGGGATAATTCGCCCCTCTAC. This chain joins TRBV31 and TRBJ1-6; 11 bases fit TRBD1. The CDR3 is cut off 1 residue early in the read; its end comes from the germline J gene. TRBJ1-6 is marked as an open reading frame, function uncertain. The V gene's germline CDR1 is GKSSPN and CDR2 SITVG. V dropped 4 bases and J dropped 5; count of bases not matched to a gene: 4. The CDR3 has 15 residues.

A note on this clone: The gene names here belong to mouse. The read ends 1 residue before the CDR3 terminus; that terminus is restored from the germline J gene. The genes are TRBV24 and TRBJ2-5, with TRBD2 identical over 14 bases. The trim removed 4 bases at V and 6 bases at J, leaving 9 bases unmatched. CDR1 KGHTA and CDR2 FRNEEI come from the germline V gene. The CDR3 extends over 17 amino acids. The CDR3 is CASSPRDWGGERDTQYF. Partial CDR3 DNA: TGTGCCAGCAGTCCCCGGGACTGGGGGGGCGAAAGGGACACCCAGTAC.

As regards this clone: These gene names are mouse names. The part of the CDR3 DNA that was read is TGTGCCAGCGGTGATAGGAGGGAAGGAGACCAAGACACCCAGTAC. Translating gives CASGDRREGDQDTQY. The whole CDR3 is CASGDRREGDQDTQYF. The chain employs TRBV13-2 and TRBJ2-5; D uncertain. Read coverage stops 1 residue before the CDR3 terminus; the germline J gene supplies the remainder. The CDR3 covers 16 residues. The germline V gene encodes CDR1 NNHNN and CDR2 SYGAGS (reference sequence). V was cut by 1 base and J by 1 base, with 13 bases left in between.